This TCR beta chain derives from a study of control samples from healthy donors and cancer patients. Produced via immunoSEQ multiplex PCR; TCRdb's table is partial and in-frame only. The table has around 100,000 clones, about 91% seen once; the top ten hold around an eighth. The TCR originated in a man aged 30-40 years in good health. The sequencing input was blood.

DNA of the CDR3: TGTGCCAGCAGGACACGGGTGGGACTAAAAGCCGGGGAGCTGTTTTTT. Translation: CASRTRVGLKAGELFF. This sequence joins TRBV13 and TRBJ2-2; TRBD2 aligns across 7 bases. CDR3 length equals 16 residues. J lost 6 bases, V lost 6 bases, and 13 bases had no gene match. Germline CDR1 PRHDT, CDR2 FYEKMQ (reference sequence).